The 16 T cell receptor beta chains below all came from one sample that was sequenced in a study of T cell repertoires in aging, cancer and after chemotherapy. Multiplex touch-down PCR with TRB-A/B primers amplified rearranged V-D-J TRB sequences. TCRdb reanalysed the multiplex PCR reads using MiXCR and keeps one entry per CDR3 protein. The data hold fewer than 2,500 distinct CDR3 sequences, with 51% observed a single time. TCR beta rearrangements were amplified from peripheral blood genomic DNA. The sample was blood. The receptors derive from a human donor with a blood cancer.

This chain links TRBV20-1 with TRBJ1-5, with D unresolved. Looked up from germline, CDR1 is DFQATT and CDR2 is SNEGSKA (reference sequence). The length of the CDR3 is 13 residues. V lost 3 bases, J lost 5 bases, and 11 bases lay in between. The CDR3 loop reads CSASGEADQPQHF. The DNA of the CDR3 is TGCAGTGCTAGCGGAGAGGCCGATCAGCCCCAGCATTTT.

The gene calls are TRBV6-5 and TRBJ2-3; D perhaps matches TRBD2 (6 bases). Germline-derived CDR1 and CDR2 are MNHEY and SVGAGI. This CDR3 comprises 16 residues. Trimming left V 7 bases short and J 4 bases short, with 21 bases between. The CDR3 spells CASTGDGSGKPDTQYF. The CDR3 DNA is TGTGCCAGCACGGGGGATGGGTCGGGGAAGCCAGATACGCAGTATTTT.

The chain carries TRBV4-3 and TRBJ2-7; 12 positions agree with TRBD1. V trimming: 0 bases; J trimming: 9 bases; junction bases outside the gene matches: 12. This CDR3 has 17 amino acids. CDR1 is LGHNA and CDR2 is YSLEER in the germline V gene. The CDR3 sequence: CASSQDPPGQGASVQYF. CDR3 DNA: TGCGCCAGCAGCCAAGACCCTCCGGGACAGGGGGCGAGCGTGCAGTACTTC.

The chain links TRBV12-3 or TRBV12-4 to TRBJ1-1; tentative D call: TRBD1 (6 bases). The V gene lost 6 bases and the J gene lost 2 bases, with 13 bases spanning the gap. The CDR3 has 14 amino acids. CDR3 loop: CASSPTGLNTEAFF. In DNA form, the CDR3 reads TGTGCCAGCAGCCCCACAGGGTTAAACACTGAAGCTTTCTTT.

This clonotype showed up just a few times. CDR3 amino acids: CASSYRNEQFF. The DNA for the CDR3 is TGTGCCAGCAGTTACCGAAATGAGCAGTTCTTC. The chain links TRBV6-5 to TRBJ2-1; D call uncertain. Germline lookup yields CDR1 MNHEY and CDR2 SVGAGI. V was clipped by 2 bases and J by 7 bases, with 3 bases between them. CDR3 length equals 11 residues.

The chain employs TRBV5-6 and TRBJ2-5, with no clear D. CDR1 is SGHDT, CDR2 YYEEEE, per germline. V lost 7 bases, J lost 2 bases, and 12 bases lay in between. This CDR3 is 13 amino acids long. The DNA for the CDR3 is TGTGCCAGCCAGATCTGGATACAAGAGACCCAGTACTTC. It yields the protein CASQIWIQETQYF.

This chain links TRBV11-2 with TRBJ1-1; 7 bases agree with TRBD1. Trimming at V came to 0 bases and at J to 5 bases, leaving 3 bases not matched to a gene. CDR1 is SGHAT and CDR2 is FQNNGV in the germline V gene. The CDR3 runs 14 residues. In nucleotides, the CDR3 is TGTGCCAGCAGCTTAGACAGGGGGAAGACTGAAGCTTTCTTT. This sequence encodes CASSLDRGKTEAFF.

CDR3 sequence: CASRVSGGAGEQYF. CDR3 in DNA: TGTGCCAGCAGGGTATCGGGAGGGGCTGGCGAGCAGTACTTC. V usage is TRBV12-3 or TRBV12-4 and J usage is TRBJ2-7, with 8 nucleotides matching TRBD2. This CDR3 is built from 14 residues. V shed 6 bases and J 6 bases; nucleotides not matched to a gene: 10.

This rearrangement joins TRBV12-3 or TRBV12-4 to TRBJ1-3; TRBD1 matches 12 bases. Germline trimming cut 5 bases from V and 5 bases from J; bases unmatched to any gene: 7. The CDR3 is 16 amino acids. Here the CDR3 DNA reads TGTGCCAGCAGTCTCGGTGGGACAGGGGGCAGAAACACCATATATTTT. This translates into CASSLGGTGGRNTIYF.

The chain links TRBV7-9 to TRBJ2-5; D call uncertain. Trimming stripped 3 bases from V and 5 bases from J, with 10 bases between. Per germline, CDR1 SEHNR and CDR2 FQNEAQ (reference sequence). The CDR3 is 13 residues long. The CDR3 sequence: CASSFPSPETQYF. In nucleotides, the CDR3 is TGTGCCAGCAGCTTTCCCAGCCCTGAGACCCAGTACTTC. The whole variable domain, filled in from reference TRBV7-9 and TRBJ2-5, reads DTGVSQNPRHKITKRGQNVTFRCDPISEHNRLYWYRQTLGQGPEFLTYFQNEAQLEKSRLLSDRFSAERPKGSFSTLEIQRTEQGDSAMYLCASSFPSPETQYFGPGTRLLVL.

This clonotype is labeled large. As DNA, the CDR3 is TGTGCCAGCAGTTACTCGCACTCTATGTCCTACGAGCAGTACTTC. Translating gives CASSYSHSMSYEQYF. This sequence joins TRBV6-5 and TRBJ2-7, with no clear D. V was shortened by 0 bases and J by 1 base, with 10 bases between the two germline ends. This CDR3 has 15 residues. Germline V lookup: CDR1 MNHEY, CDR2 SVGAGI.

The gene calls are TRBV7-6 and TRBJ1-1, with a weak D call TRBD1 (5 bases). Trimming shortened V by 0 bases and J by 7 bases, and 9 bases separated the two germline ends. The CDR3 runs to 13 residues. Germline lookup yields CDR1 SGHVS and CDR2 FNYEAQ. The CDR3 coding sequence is TGTGCCAGCAGCTTAGCGGCAGGGATTGAAGCTTTCTTT. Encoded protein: CASSLAAGIEAFF.

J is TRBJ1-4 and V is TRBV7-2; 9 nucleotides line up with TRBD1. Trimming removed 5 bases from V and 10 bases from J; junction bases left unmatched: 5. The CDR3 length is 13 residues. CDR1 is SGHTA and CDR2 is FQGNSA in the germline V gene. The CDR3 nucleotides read TGTGCCAGCAGCAGCGACAGGGGGGGAAAACTGTTTTTT. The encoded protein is CASSSDRGGKLFF.

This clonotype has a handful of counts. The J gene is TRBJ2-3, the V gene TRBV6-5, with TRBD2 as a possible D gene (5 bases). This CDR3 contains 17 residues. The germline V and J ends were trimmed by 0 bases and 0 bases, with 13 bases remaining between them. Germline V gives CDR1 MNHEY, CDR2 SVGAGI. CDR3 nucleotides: TGTGCCAGCAGTTACTCCCAGCGGATAATTAGCACAGATACGCAGTATTTT. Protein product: CASSYSQRIISTDTQYF.

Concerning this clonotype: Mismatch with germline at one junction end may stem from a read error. The CDR3 bases are TGTGCCAGCTCGGCTGACTCCTACAATGAGAAGTTCTTC. Protein product: CASSADSYNEKFF. J is TRBJ2-1 and V is TRBV7-3; D unresolved. The CDR3 is 13 amino acids. Germline values: CDR1 SGHTA, CDR2 FQGTGA.

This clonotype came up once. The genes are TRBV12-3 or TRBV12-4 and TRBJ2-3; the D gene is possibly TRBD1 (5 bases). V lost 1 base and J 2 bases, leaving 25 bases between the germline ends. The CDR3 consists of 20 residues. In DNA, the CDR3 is TGTGCCAGCAGTTTAGTAAGGGGCATCACTTACTCACTTCCCACAGATACGCAGTATTTT. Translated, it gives CASSLVRGITYSLPTDTQYF.